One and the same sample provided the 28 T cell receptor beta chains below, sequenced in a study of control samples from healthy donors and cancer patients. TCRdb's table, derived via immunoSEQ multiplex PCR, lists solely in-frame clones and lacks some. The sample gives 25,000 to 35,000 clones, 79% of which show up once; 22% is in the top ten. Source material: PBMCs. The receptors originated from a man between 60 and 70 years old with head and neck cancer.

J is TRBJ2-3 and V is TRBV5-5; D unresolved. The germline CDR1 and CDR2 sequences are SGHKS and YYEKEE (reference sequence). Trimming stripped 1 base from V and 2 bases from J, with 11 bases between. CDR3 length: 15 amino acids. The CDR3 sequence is CASSLKPSYTDTQYF. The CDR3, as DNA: TGTGCCAGCAGCTTGAAACCCAGTTACACAGATACGCAGTATTTT.

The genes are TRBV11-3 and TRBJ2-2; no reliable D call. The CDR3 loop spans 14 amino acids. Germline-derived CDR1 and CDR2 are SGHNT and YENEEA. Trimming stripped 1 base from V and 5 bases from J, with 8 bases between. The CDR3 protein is CASSLGGQTGELFF. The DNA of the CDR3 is TGTGCCAGCAGCTTAGGCGGTCAGACCGGGGAGCTGTTTTTT.

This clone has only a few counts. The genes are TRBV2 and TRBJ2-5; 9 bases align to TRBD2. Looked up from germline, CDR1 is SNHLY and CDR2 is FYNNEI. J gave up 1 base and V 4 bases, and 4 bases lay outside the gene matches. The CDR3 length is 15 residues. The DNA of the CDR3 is TGTGCCAGCAGTGTTTTTAGCGGGGGCCAAGAGACCCAGTACTTC. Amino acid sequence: CASSVFSGGQETQYF.

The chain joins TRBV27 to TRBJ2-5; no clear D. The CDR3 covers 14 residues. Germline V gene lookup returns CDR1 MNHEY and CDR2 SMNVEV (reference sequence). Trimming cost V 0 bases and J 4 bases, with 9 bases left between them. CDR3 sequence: CASSLSSGLETQYF. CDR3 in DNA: TGTGCCAGCAGTTTATCGTCCGGGCTAGAGACCCAGTACTTC.

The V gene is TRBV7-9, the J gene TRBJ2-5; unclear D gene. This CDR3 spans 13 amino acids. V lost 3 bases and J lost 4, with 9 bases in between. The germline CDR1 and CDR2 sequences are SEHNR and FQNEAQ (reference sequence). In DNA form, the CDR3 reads TGTGCCAGCAGCTTGGTGGCCCCAGAGACCCAGTACTTC. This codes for CASSLVAPETQYF.

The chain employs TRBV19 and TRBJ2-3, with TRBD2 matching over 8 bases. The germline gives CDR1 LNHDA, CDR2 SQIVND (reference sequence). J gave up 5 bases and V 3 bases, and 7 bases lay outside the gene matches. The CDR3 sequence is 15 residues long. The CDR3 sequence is CASSMAAGVGDTQYF. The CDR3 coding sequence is TGTGCCAGTAGTATGGCAGCGGGAGTCGGAGATACGCAGTATTTT.

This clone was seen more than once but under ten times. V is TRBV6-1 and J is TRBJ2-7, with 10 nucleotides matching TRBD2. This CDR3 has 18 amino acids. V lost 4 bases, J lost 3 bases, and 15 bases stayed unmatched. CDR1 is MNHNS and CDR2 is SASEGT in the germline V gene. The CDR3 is CASSAGTSAPALYYEQYF. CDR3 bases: TGTGCCAGCAGTGCCGGGACTAGCGCTCCCGCCCTCTACTACGAGCAGTACTTC.

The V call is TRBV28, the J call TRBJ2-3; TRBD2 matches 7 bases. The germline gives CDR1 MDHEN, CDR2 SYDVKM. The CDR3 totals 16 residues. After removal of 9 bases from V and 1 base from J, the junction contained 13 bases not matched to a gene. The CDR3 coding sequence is TGTGCCAGTCTCGCCCGACCGGGAGGCCGCACAGATACGCAGTATTTT. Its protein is CASLARPGGRTDTQYF.

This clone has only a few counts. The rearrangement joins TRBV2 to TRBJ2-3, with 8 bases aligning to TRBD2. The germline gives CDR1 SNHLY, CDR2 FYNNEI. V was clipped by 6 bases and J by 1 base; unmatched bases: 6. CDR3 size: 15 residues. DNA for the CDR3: TGTGCCAGCAGACCGACTAGCGTAGGCACAGATACGCAGTATTTT. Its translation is CASRPTSVGTDTQYF.

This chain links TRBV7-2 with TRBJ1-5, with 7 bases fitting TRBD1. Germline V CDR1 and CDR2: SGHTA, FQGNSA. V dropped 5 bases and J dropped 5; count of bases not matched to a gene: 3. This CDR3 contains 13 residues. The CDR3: CASSGQVYQPQHF. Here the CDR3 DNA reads TGTGCCAGCAGCGGACAGGTCTATCAGCCCCAGCATTTT.

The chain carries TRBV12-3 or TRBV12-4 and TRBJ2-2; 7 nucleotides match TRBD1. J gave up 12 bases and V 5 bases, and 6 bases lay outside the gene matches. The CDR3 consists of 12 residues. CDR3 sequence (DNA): TGTGCCAGCAGTCGGGACAGCAGGAAGCTGTTTTTT. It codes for CASSRDSRKLFF.

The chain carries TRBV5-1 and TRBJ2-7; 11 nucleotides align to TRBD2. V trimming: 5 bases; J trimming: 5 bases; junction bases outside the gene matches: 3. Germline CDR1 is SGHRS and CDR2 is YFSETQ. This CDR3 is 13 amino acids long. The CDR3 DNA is TGCGCCAGCAGTAGCGGGAGGGCTGACGAGCAGTACTTC. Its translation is CASSSGRADEQYF.

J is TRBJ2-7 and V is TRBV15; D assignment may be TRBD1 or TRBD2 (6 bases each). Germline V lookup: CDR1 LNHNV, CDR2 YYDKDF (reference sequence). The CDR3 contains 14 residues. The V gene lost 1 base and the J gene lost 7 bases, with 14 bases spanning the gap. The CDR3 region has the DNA TGTGCCACCAGCAGAGCCCGGGGGCAAGGGGAGCAGTACTTC. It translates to CATSRARGQGEQYF.

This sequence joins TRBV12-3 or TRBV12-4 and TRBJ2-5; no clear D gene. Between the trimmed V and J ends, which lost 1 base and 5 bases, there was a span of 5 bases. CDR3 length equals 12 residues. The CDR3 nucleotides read TGTGCCAGCAGTTTAGGGGTTGAGACCCAGTACTTC. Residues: CASSLGVETQYF.

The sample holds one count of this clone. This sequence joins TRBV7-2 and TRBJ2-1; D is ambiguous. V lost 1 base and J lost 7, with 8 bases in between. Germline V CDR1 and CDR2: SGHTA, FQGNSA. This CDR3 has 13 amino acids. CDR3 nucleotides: TGTGCCAGCAGCTTAGGCCCCGGGAATGAGCAGTTCTTC. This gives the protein CASSLGPGNEQFF.

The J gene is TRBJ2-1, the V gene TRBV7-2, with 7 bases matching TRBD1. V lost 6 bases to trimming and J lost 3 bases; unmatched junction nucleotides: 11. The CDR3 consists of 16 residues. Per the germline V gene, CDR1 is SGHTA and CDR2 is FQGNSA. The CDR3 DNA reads TGTGCCAGCAGTCCCGACCGGGACAGCTTCTACAATGAGCAGTTCTTC. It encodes CASSPDRDSFYNEQFF.

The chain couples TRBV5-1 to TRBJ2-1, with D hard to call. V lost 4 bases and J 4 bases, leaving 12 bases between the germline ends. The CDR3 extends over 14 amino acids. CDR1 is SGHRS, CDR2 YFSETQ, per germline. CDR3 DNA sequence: TGCGCCAGCAGCCAGACGTCGGAGTACAATGAGCAGTTCTTC. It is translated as CASSQTSEYNEQFF.

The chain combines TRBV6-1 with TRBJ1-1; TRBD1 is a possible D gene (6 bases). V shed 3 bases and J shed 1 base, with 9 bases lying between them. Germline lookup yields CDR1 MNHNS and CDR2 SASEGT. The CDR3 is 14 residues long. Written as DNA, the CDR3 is TGTGCCAGCAGTGATGAACAGGGGAACACTGAAGCTTTCTTT. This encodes CASSDEQGNTEAFF.

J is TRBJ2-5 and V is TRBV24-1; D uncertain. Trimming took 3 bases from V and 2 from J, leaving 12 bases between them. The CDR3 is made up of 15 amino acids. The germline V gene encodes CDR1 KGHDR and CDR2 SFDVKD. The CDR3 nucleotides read TGTGCCACCAGTGATCCGAAGGGCGGTCAAGAGACCCAGTACTTC. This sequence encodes CATSDPKGGQETQYF.

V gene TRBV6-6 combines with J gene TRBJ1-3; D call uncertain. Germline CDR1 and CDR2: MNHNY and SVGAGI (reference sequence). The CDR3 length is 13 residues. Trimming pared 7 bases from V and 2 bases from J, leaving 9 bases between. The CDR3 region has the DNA TGTGCCAGCAAAGGAGGAGCTGGAAACACCATATATTTT. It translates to CASKGGAGNTIYF.

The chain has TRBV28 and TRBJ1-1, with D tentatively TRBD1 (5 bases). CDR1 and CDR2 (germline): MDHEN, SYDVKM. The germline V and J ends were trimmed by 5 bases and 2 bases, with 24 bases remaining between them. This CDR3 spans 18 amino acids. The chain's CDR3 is CASSLISLDTKLNTEAFF. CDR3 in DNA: TGTGCCAGCAGTCTGATTAGCCTGGACACCAAACTAAACACTGAAGCTTTCTTT.

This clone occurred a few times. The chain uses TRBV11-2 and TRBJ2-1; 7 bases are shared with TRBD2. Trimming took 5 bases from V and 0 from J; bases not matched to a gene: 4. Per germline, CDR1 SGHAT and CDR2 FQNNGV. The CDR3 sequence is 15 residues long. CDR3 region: CASSRDYSSYNEQFF. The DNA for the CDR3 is TGTGCCAGCAGCCGGGACTACAGCTCCTACAATGAGCAGTTCTTC.

CDR3 nucleotide sequence: TGTGCCAGCAGCTTGACGAACCTGAGGACTGAAGCTTTCTTT. Translating gives CASSLTNLRTEAFF. The chain carries TRBV5-6 and TRBJ1-1, with unresolved D. V dropped 1 base and J dropped 5 bases, with 12 bases sitting between them. Per the germline V gene, CDR1 is SGHDT and CDR2 is YYEEEE. CDR3 length: 14 amino acids.

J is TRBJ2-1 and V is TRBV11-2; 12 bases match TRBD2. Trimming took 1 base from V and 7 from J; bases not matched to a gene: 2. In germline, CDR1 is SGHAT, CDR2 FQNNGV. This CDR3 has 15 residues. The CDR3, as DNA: TGTGCCAGCAGCTTAGTGGGGACTAGCGGGAATGAGCAGTTCTTC. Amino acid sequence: CASSLVGTSGNEQFF.

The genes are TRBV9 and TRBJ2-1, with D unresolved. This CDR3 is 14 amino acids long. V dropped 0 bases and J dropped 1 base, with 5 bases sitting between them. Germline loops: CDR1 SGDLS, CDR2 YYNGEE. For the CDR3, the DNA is TGTGCCAGCAGCGTAGGAGGTTCCTACAATGAGCAGTTCTTC. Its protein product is CASSVGGSYNEQFF.

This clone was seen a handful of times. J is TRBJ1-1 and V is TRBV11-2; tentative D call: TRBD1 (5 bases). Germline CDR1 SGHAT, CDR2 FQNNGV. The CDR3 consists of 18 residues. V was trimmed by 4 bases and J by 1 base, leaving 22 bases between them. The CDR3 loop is CASSSGRLGAPANTEAFF. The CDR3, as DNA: TGTGCCAGCAGCTCTGGACGGCTCGGGGCCCCTGCGAACACTGAAGCTTTCTTT.

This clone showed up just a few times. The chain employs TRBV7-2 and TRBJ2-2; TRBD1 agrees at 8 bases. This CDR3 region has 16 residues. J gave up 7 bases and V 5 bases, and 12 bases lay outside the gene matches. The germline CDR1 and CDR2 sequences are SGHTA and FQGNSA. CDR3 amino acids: CASSLRRTGWVGELFF. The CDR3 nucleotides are TGTGCCAGCAGCCTGAGACGGACAGGGTGGGTCGGGGAGCTGTTTTTT.

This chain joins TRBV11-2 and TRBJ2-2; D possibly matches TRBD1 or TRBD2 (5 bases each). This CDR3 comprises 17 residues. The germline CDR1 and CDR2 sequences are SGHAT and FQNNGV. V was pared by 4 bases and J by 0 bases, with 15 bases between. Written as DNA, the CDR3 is TGTGCCAGCAGCTGGGGGAGAGGGATCTCGAACACCGGGGAGCTGTTTTTT. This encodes CASSWGRGISNTGELFF.